A selection of T cell receptor beta chains follows, all from one sample in a study of blood T cell repertoires in COVID-19. Profiled with immunoSEQ multiplex PCR; TCRdb holds only in-frame clones, not every one. This sample has 230,000 or so clones; roughly 79% occur once, and the top ten carry around 7%. Sequencing used peripheral blood. These receptors were taken from a woman aged 80 or over with COVID-19, enrolled during active disease. Both conserved end residues are part of each CDR3. A D gene is named only where the DNA matches it firmly. Size is stated for part of the rows, as once, few or many counts, or as a class when the clone is expanded.

cdr3_nt cdr3_aa v_call cdr3_length clone_size d_call j_call
TGTGCCAGCAGCTTAGCGACTAGTATCCCCTACAATGAGCAGTTCTTC CASSLATSIPYNEQFF TRBV7-2 16 - - TRBJ2-1
TGTGCCAGCAGTTCCCCTCCACACAGACAGTACTTC CASSSPPHRQYF TRBV27 12 - - TRBJ2-7
TGTGCCAGCAGGGCAACACGGAACACTGAAGCTTTCTTT CASRATRNTEAFF TRBV6-5 13 - - TRBJ1-1
TGTGCCAGCAGTGAAGCGGGCGGGATTCACTCTGGAAACACCATATATTTT CASSEAGGIHSGNTIYF TRBV2 17 - - TRBJ1-3
TGTGCCAGCAGCTCTATTCCGGGTGCAACTAATGAAAAACTGTTTTTT CASSSIPGATNEKLFF TRBV5-4 16 - - TRBJ1-4
TGTGCCAGCAGCTTACAGGGGTTCACAGATACGCAGTATTTT CASSLQGFTDTQYF TRBV7-2 14 - - TRBJ2-3
TGCGCCAGCAGCTTGGTAGGGGGAGCGGGGAAACTGTTTTTT CASSLVGGAGKLFF TRBV5-1 14 - - TRBJ1-4
TGTGCCAGCAGCTCGGACAGGGGGCCAGGAAACACCATATATTTT CASSSDRGPGNTIYF TRBV7-9 15 - TRBD1 TRBJ1-3
TGTGCCAGTAGTATTAAGGGGACAGGGAACACTGAAGCTTTCTTT CASSIKGTGNTEAFF TRBV19 15 - TRBD1 TRBJ1-1
TGTGCCTGGAATCGGGGTGGTGGATACGCGGCGCGGGGCACCGGGGAGCTGTTTTTT CAWNRGGGYAARGTGELFF TRBV30 19 - - TRBJ2-2
TGTGCCAGCAGTTACCGGACAGGGGAGGTTGGCACTGAAGCTTTCTTT CASSYRTGEVGTEAFF TRBV6-2/TRBV6-3 16 few TRBD1 TRBJ1-1
TGTGCCGGGGGGAGGGCCTACAATGAGCAGTTCTTC CAGGRAYNEQFF TRBV28 12 - TRBD2 TRBJ2-1
TGTGCCAGCAGCTTCCCGGAGGGGGAGCAGTACTTC CASSFPEGEQYF TRBV7-9 12 once - TRBJ2-7